This passage covers 31 T cell receptor beta chains from one sample sequenced in a study of OX40 agonist ivuxolimab in advanced cancers. The repertoire was sequenced with immunoSEQ multiplex PCR; TCRdb's copy has only in-frame clones and lacks some. The table lists 40,000 to 45,000 clones, about 88% of them singletons. Sequencing was performed on CD4+ or CD8+ T cells sorted from blood, taken in a trial of the OX40 agonist ivuxolimab. These receptors were obtained from an adult with an advanced solid tumor such as melanoma, head and neck, liver or kidney cancer.

This clone was seen once. The chain carries TRBV6-6 and TRBJ2-3; D may correspond to TRBD1 or TRBD2 (5 bases each). The CDR3 length is 15 residues. The V and J ends lost 4 bases and 1 base respectively, with 12 bases between them. CDR1 MNHNY and CDR2 SVGAGI come from the germline V gene (reference sequence). CDR3 bases: TGTGCCAGCAGTTTCACCGGGACCCGCACAGATACGCAGTATTTT. Translation: CASSFTGTRTDTQYF.

The chain combines TRBV30 with TRBJ1-5; no definite D call. V was pared by 0 bases and J by 1 base, with 10 bases between. This CDR3 spans 15 amino acids. From germline, CDR1 is GTSNPN and CDR2 SVGIG (reference sequence). The CDR3 DNA sequence: TGTGCCTGGAGTGTATTGAGGAGCAGCAATCAGCCCCAGCATTTT. As protein: CAWSVLRSSNQPQHF.

This chain connects TRBV5-8 to TRBJ2-2; TRBD1 matches at 10 bases. Germline V gene lookup returns CDR1 SGHTS and CDR2 YDEGEE. The V gene end was trimmed by 4 bases and the J gene end by 6 bases; junction bases not matched to a gene: 6. CDR3 size: 15 residues. In nucleotides, the CDR3 is TGTGCCAGCAGCCTCCGGGACAGGGGTTCCGGGGAGCTGTTTTTT. This encodes CASSLRDRGSGELFF.

This clone was found once. The genes are TRBV7-6 and TRBJ2-3; the D is unclear. There are 13 residues in the CDR3. Germline V gene lookup returns CDR1 SGHVS and CDR2 FNYEAQ. V was trimmed by 5 bases and J by 6 bases, leaving 12 bases between them. The CDR3, as DNA: TGTGCCAGCAGCCAATCGACTGGGGATACGCAGTATTTT. Translated: CASSQSTGDTQYF.

The CDR3 sequence is CASSQGGLALPRVVGQEFF. CDR3 nucleotides: TGCGCCAGCAGCCAAGGAGGACTAGCGCTACCCAGGGTTGTGGGTCAGGAGTTCTTC. The V and J genes are TRBV4-1 and TRBJ2-1; 9 bases line up with TRBD2. V trimming: 1 base; J trimming: 14 bases; junction bases outside the gene matches: 24. The V gene's germline CDR1 is MGHRA and CDR2 YSYEKL. The CDR3 has 19 amino acids.

V usage is TRBV18 and J usage is TRBJ1-1, with D unclear. Trimming cost V 2 bases and J 3 bases, with 10 bases left between them. The germline V gene has CDR1 KGHSH and CDR2 LQKENI. The CDR3 length is 14 residues. The CDR3 nucleotides are TGTGCCAGCTCACCAGGTTTCCAGGACACTGAAGCTTTCTTT. It codes for CASSPGFQDTEAFF. The entire variable domain, with the rest obtained from reference TRBV18 and TRBJ1-1, is as follows: NAGVMQNPRHLVRRRGQEARLRCSPMKGHSHVYWYRQLPEEGLKFMVYLQKENIIDESGMPKERFSAEFPKEGPSILRIQQVVRGDSAAYFCASSPGFQDTEAFFGQGTRLTVV.

This clone showed up just once. V usage is TRBV29-1 and J usage is TRBJ1-1, with 9 bases lining up with TRBD1. V gave up 2 bases and J gave up 6 bases; unmatched junction bases: 7. The V gene's germline CDR1 is SQVTM and CDR2 ANQGSEA. The CDR3 runs 14 residues. Here the CDR3 reads CSVEYMDRGSEAFF. As DNA, the CDR3 is TGCAGCGTTGAATATATGGACAGGGGCTCTGAAGCTTTCTTT.

The chain is built from TRBV29-1 and TRBJ1-1; D perhaps matches TRBD1 (6 bases). The V end lost 0 bases, the J end lost 4 bases, and 9 bases lay between the germline ends. From germline, CDR1 is SQVTM and CDR2 ANQGSEA. This CDR3 contains 13 residues. CDR3: CSVEDRGATEAFF. DNA for the CDR3: TGCAGCGTTGAAGACAGGGGAGCCACTGAAGCTTTCTTT.

In nucleotides, the CDR3 is TGTGCCACGACAGGGTCTCGCAATCAGCCCCAGCATTTT. The encoded protein is CATTGSRNQPQHF. V is TRBV6-1 and J is TRBJ1-5; 7 positions agree with TRBD1. CDR3 size: 13 residues. V trimming: 10 bases; J trimming: 2 bases; junction bases outside the gene matches: 5. Germline V gene data show CDR1 as MNHNS and CDR2 as SASEGT.

This clone was counted once. The chain recombines TRBV2 with TRBJ1-5, with D possibly being TRBD1 (6 bases). The CDR3 covers 13 residues. Trimming cost V 7 bases and J 6 bases, with 13 bases left between them. Germline CDR1 SNHLY, CDR2 FYNNEI. Written as DNA, the CDR3 is TGTGCCAGCAAGGGGGGAGGTAGTCAGCCCCAGCATTTT. This sequence encodes CASKGGGSQPQHF.

This chain connects TRBV6-1 to TRBJ1-4; D perhaps matches TRBD1 (5 bases). CDR1 and CDR2 (germline): MNHNS, SASEGT. The CDR3 runs 15 residues. Trimming removed 6 bases at V and 10 bases at J, with 21 bases between. This chain's CDR3 is CASRLTGTADGKLFF. Here the CDR3 DNA reads TGTGCCAGCAGATTGACCGGGACGGCCGATGGAAAACTGTTTTTT.

The CDR3 loop is CASRRGVENEKLFF. In DNA, the CDR3 is TGTGCCAGCAGGCGAGGGGTCGAGAATGAAAAACTGTTTTTT. The chain is built from TRBV6-5 and TRBJ1-4; D is possibly TRBD1 (5 bases). The germline V gene encodes CDR1 MNHEY and CDR2 SVGAGI. CDR3 length: 14 residues. Trimming pared 6 bases from V and 5 bases from J, leaving 13 bases between.

The chain carries TRBV5-6 and TRBJ2-1; 11 bases fit TRBD1. Germline CDR1 SGHDT, CDR2 YYEEEE. V shed 1 base, J shed 3 bases, and the junction held 3 bases outside the gene matches. This CDR3 spans 16 amino acids. The CDR3 DNA is TGTGCCAGCAGCTTGTTGGGGACAGGGGGCTACAATGAGCAGTTCTTC. This codes for CASSLLGTGGYNEQFF.

The chain links TRBV7-9 to TRBJ2-3, with 12 bases that match TRBD2. The CDR3 runs to 17 residues. CDR1 SEHNR and CDR2 FQNEAQ come from the germline V gene (reference sequence). V trimming: 4 bases; J trimming: 1 base; junction bases outside the gene matches: 6. The CDR3 region is CASSSGLAGYRTDTQYF. The CDR3, as DNA: TGTGCCAGCAGCTCGGGACTAGCGGGTTACCGCACAGATACGCAGTATTTT.

The rearrangement links TRBV5-1 to TRBJ2-7; D gene ambiguous. This CDR3 region has 11 residues. The V gene lost 0 bases and the J gene lost 3 bases, with 1 base spanning the gap. CDR1 and CDR2 (germline): SGHRS, YFSETQ. CDR3 DNA: TGCGCCAGCAGCTTGGGCTACGAGCAGTACTTC. This sequence encodes CASSLGYEQYF.

The DNA for the CDR3 is TGTGCCAGCAGTACTGCGGGACTAGCGGGACCTAGCTCCTACAATGAGCAGTTCTTC. This translates into CASSTAGLAGPSSYNEQFF. The gene calls are TRBV27 and TRBJ2-1, with 13 bases that match TRBD2. V was clipped by 5 bases and J by 0 bases; unmatched bases: 10. CDR3 length equals 19 residues. Germline CDR1 and CDR2: MNHEY and SMNVEV (reference sequence).

V and J are TRBV19 and TRBJ1-5; a possible D gene is TRBD1 (6 bases). The CDR3 has 18 residues. Germline-derived CDR1 and CDR2 are LNHDA and SQIVND (reference sequence). V shed 1 base and J shed 4 bases, with 20 bases lying between them. The CDR3 bases are TGTGCCAGTAGTATAGGACGAGGGGGGTCCGAACCGAATCAGCCCCAGCATTTT. It translates to CASSIGRGGSEPNQPQHF.

This sequence joins TRBV30 and TRBJ1-3, with D uncertain. V was pared by 3 bases and J by 4 bases, with 13 bases between. The CDR3 contains 14 residues. CDR1 and CDR2 from the germline V gene are GTSNPN and SVGIG (reference sequence). The DNA of the CDR3 is TGTGCCTGGAGCATACTTACCCGGGGAAACACCATATATTTT. The encoded protein is CAWSILTRGNTIYF.

The chain employs TRBV18 and TRBJ1-1; 10 positions agree with TRBD1. Germline V gene lookup returns CDR1 KGHSH and CDR2 LQKENI. The CDR3 runs 17 residues. Trimming at V came to 4 bases and at J to 1 base, leaving 9 bases not matched to a gene. The CDR3 here is CASSHNRDRGTNTEAFF. Written as DNA, the CDR3 is TGTGCCAGCTCACACAACCGGGACAGGGGCACGAACACTGAAGCTTTCTTT.

This chain uses TRBV2 with TRBJ1-1; 10 bases line up with TRBD1. The CDR3 consists of 16 residues. Trimming cost V 8 bases and J 3 bases; bases outside gene matches: 12. Germline V CDR1 and CDR2: SNHLY, FYNNEI. CDR3 DNA: TGTGCCAGCGCGACTGAGGGACAGGGGTTGGACACTGAAGCTTTCTTT. Its translation is CASATEGQGLDTEAFF.

This chain joins TRBV18 and TRBJ2-1, with D perhaps matching TRBD1 or TRBD2 (6 bases each). V was clipped by 0 bases and J by 0 bases, with 9 bases between them. Per germline, CDR1 KGHSH and CDR2 LQKENI. The CDR3 is made up of 16 amino acids. CDR3 sequence reads: CASSPPSGASYNEQFF. The CDR3 nucleotides are TGTGCCAGCTCACCACCTTCGGGGGCCTCCTACAATGAGCAGTTCTTC.

This clone was counted a single time. The chain is built from TRBV13 and TRBJ1-2; D is undetermined. V lost 0 bases, J lost 6 bases, and 14 bases lay in between. CDR1 and CDR2 from the germline V gene are PRHDT and FYEKMQ (reference sequence). The CDR3 has 15 amino acids. CDR3 amino acids: CASSLGVFQNDGYTF. Here the CDR3 DNA reads TGTGCCAGCAGCTTAGGCGTGTTCCAAAACGATGGCTACACCTTC.

The chain links TRBV29-1 to TRBJ2-1; D not resolved. Trimming left V 3 bases short and J 6 bases short, with 12 bases between. Germline-derived CDR1 and CDR2 are SQVTM and ANQGSEA. The CDR3 is made up of 13 amino acids. The CDR3 bases are TGCAGCGTTGAGAAGTCCGCGGTCAATGAGCAGTTCTTC. Translation: CSVEKSAVNEQFF.

V and J are TRBV9 and TRBJ1-4; 7 bases line up with TRBD1. The CDR3 is 17 amino acids. From germline, CDR1 is SGDLS and CDR2 YYNGEE. V lost 0 bases and J lost 4; bases outside the gene matches: 9. CDR3 protein: CASSVEEGTVNNEKLFF. The CDR3 DNA sequence: TGTGCCAGCAGCGTAGAGGAAGGGACAGTTAATAATGAAAAACTGTTTTTT.

The V gene is TRBV28, the J gene TRBJ1-1; 7 bases match TRBD1. The CDR3 spans 13 residues. Trimming cost V 8 bases and J 4 bases; bases outside gene matches: 7. CDR1 MDHEN and CDR2 SYDVKM come from the germline V gene. The CDR3 bases are TGTGCCAGCGGTACCACAGGGGTCACTGAAGCTTTCTTT. This encodes CASGTTGVTEAFF.

The chain joins TRBV11-3 to TRBJ2-4, with 10 bases matching TRBD2. From germline, CDR1 is SGHNT and CDR2 YENEEA. The CDR3 contains 20 residues. V was clipped by 0 bases and J by 0 bases; unmatched bases: 11. The CDR3 spells CASSLDLGAGGFLAKNIQYF. CDR3 DNA sequence: TGTGCCAGCAGCTTAGATTTGGGAGCGGGAGGGTTCTTAGCCAAAAACATTCAGTACTTC.

This clone showed up just once. This CDR3 is CASSVMDRYNEQFF. CDR3 sequence (DNA): TGTGCCAGCAGTGTCATGGACAGATACAATGAGCAGTTCTTC. The chain uses TRBV2 and TRBJ2-1; tentatively, D is TRBD1 (6 bases). V lost 4 bases, J lost 4 bases, and 11 bases lay in between. This CDR3 is 14 amino acids long. Germline V gene sequence: CDR1 SNHLY, CDR2 FYNNEI.

This clone has only one observation. This chain joins TRBV2 and TRBJ1-5, with D tentatively TRBD1 (6 bases). Trimming pared 3 bases from V and 2 bases from J, leaving 11 bases between. In germline, CDR1 is SNHLY, CDR2 FYNNEI. The CDR3 has 15 residues. DNA for the CDR3: TGTGCCAGCAGTGACAAAGGGGGAGGCAATCAGCCCCAGCATTTT. It translates to CASSDKGGGNQPQHF.

The chain uses TRBV6-1 and TRBJ2-7; D is uncertain. CDR1 and CDR2 (germline): MNHNS, SASEGT. Trimming pared 10 bases from V and 0 bases from J, leaving 13 bases between. The CDR3 is 13 amino acids. In DNA form, the CDR3 reads TGTGCCACCCGGCAGGTCACCTCCTACGAGCAGTACTTC. As protein: CATRQVTSYEQYF.

The chain combines TRBV10-3 with TRBJ2-1; 8 nucleotides agree with TRBD1. Germline V gene sequence: CDR1 ENHRY, CDR2 SYGVKD. The CDR3 spans 16 residues. V dropped 5 bases and J dropped 6; count of bases not matched to a gene: 12. As DNA, the CDR3 is TGTGCCATCAGTTACCTAGGACAGGGCCACTCCAATGAGCAGTTCTTC. Protein: CAISYLGQGHSNEQFF.

The genes are TRBV30 and TRBJ1-4; D not resolved. Germline V gene data show CDR1 as GTSNPN and CDR2 as SVGIG (reference sequence). This CDR3 region has 13 residues. V was pared by 3 bases and J by 5 bases, with 10 bases between. For the CDR3, the DNA is TGTGCCTGGAGGAGGCAACCCAATGAAAAACTGTTTTTT. Protein: CAWRRQPNEKLFF.